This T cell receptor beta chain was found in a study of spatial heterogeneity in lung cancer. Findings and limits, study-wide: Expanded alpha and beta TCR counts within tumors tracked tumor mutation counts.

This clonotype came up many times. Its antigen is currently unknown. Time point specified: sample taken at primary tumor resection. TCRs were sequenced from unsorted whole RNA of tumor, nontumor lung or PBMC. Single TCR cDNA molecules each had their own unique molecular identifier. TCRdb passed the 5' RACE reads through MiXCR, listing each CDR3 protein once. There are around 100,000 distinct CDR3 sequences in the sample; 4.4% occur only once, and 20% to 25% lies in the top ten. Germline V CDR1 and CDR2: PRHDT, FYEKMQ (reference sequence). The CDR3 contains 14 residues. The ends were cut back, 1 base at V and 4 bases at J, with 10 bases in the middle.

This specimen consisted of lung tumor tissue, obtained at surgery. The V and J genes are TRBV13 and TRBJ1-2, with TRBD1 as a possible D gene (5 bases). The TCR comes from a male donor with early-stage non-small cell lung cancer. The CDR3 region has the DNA TGTGCCAGCAGCTTAGCGGGGGTAGTCTATGGCTACACCTTC. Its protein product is CASSLAGVVYGYTF.